This T cell receptor beta chain was sequenced in a study of OX40 agonist ivuxolimab in advanced cancers. CDR3 length: 16 amino acids. Here immunoSEQ multiplex PCR was the method, and the copy in TCRdb shows in-frame clones only, minus some. In the table there are roughly 61,000 clones, 75% to 90% of which are singletons. Remarks on this clone: Its antigen remains unknown.

Findings and limits, study-wide: Averaging showed that CD8+ T cells had more expanded clones than CD4+ did.

The sequence derives from an adult with an advanced solid tumor such as melanoma, head and neck, liver or kidney cancer. The sequences come from CD4+ or CD8+ T cells sorted from blood, collected in a trial of the OX40 agonist ivuxolimab. The chain links TRBV21-1 to TRBJ1-6; the table's D gene call, TRBD1, was not cross checked with the DNA. TRBV21-1 is annotated as a pseudogene. DNA of the CDR3: TGTGCCAGCAGCTCAAAACGACAAGCCGTAAATTCACCCCTCCACTTT. As protein: CASSSKRQAVNSPLHF.